The 24 T cell receptor beta chains below all came from one sample that was sequenced in a study of shared clonotypes between healthy human individuals. Produced via immunoSEQ multiplex PCR; TCRdb's table is partial and in-frame only. This repertoire shows around 2.5 million clones, 93% found once; its top ten account for about 0.34%. The source material was naive CD4+ T cells from PBMCs. Subset noted: CD45RA+ positively selected. The receptors shown here come from a young man in good health. Some clones in this sample may be carry-over from other donors' samples.

The chain carries TRBV6-6 and TRBJ1-5; D is ambiguous. CDR3 length: 15 amino acids. Germline V gives CDR1 MNHNY, CDR2 SVGAGI (reference sequence). Trimming left V 2 bases short and J 2 bases short, with 10 bases between. Here the CDR3 DNA reads TGTGCCAGCAGTTACGCGGAGAGGGGCAATCAGCCCCAGCATTTT. It yields the protein CASSYAERGNQPQHF.

This chain uses TRBV28 with TRBJ2-3, with D perhaps matching TRBD2 (7 bases). V lost 7 bases and J 8 bases, leaving 19 bases between the germline ends. This CDR3 spans 14 amino acids. Germline CDR1 reads MDHEN; CDR2 reads SYDVKM. The chain's CDR3 is CASTQEGGRGTQYF. CDR3 DNA sequence: TGTGCCAGCACTCAAGAGGGGGGGCGGGGTACGCAGTATTTT.

The V gene is TRBV20-1, the J gene TRBJ2-2, with a tentative D call TRBD2 (5 bases). V lost 5 bases and J lost 4, with 5 bases in between. The germline gives CDR1 DFQATT, CDR2 SNEGSKA (reference sequence). CDR3 length: 11 amino acids. The CDR3 coding sequence is TGCAGTGCTGGGAGCACCGGGGAGCTGTTTTTT. The encoded protein is CSAGSTGELFF.

This clone appeared a single time. J is TRBJ2-3 and V is TRBV7-2, with D perhaps given as TRBD1 or TRBD2 (5 bases each). The CDR3 is made up of 13 amino acids. Trimming shortened V by 1 base and J by 8 bases, and 10 bases separated the two germline ends. The germline CDR1 and CDR2 sequences are SGHTA and FQGNSA. The DNA for the CDR3 is TGTGCCAGCAGCTTAGAGGATGGGGGTACGCAGTATTTT. This encodes CASSLEDGGTQYF.

Notes on this clone: This CDR3 is also generated by other DNA sequences in the sample. The J gene is TRBJ2-5, the V gene TRBV20-1; no definite D call. Per the germline V gene, CDR1 is DFQATT and CDR2 is SNEGSKA (reference sequence). There are 11 residues in the CDR3. The germline V and J ends were trimmed by 1 base and 5 bases, with 5 bases remaining between them. CDR3 amino acids: CSARVKETQYF. In nucleotides, the CDR3 is TGCAGTGCTAGAGTTAAGGAGACCCAGTACTTC.

Notes on this clone: This is likely a read error, given that the CDR3 carries no conserved phenylalanine or tryptophan at its end. It is unclear where the CDR3 begins or ends on the DNA, so no DNA is shown, and the CDR3 is as TCRdb lists it. The gene calls are TRBV7-2 and TRBJ1-1. Germline values: CDR1 SGHTA, CDR2 FQGNSA. Counting both end residues, the CDR3 totals 11 amino acids. Here the CDR3 reads CASSFERYNVR.

This clone showed up just once. The rearrangement joins TRBV5-6 to TRBJ2-7; 10 nucleotides align to TRBD2. The V segment lost 0 bases and the J segment 4 bases; nucleotides outside the gene matches: 13. Germline CDR1 SGHDT, CDR2 YYEEEE. CDR3 length equals 18 residues. This CDR3 is CASSLAPWLAGVSYEQYF. The CDR3 region has the DNA TGTGCCAGCAGCTTGGCCCCATGGCTAGCGGGAGTCTCGTACGAGCAGTACTTC.

This clone was seen a single time. The chain couples TRBV28 to TRBJ2-2; D is unclear. Germline loops: CDR1 MDHEN, CDR2 SYDVKM. V gave up 11 bases and J gave up 1 base, with 11 bases separating them. This CDR3 is 13 amino acids long. The CDR3 sequence: CAYGAGNTGELFF. CDR3 nucleotide sequence: TGTGCCTACGGCGCAGGGAACACCGGGGAGCTGTTTTTT.

This clone has more than one count but fewer than ten. The chain uses TRBV4-2 and TRBJ1-5; tentative D call: TRBD1 (6 bases). The CDR3 has 16 residues. Germline V CDR1 and CDR2: LGHNA, YNFKEQ. V was shortened by 0 bases and J by 6 bases, with 15 bases between the two germline ends. CDR3 amino acids: CASSQEVRSGAQPQHF. The CDR3 DNA sequence: TGTGCCAGCAGCCAAGAGGTACGATCAGGGGCTCAGCCCCAGCATTTT.

This rearrangement joins TRBV6-1 to TRBJ2-7; D gene uncertain. Per the germline V gene, CDR1 is MNHNS and CDR2 is SASEGT. V lost 1 base and J lost 4, with 8 bases in between. This CDR3 region has 13 residues. The CDR3 here is CASSEGRIYEQYF. DNA for the CDR3: TGTGCCAGCAGTGAAGGTCGAATTTACGAGCAGTACTTC.

The rearrangement joins TRBV5-1 to TRBJ2-1, with a tentative D call TRBD2 (5 bases). The germline gives CDR1 SGHRS, CDR2 YFSETQ. V gave up 0 bases and J gave up 9 bases, with 10 bases separating them. CDR3 length: 13 amino acids. The CDR3 loop reads CASSLELRGEQFF. CDR3 DNA sequence: TGCGCCAGCAGCTTGGAGCTTCGGGGTGAGCAGTTCTTC.

The J gene is TRBJ1-1, the V gene TRBV7-6; D is perhaps TRBD1 (6 bases). V lost 5 bases to trimming and J lost 1 base, with 11 bases between them. CDR1 SGHVS and CDR2 FNYEAQ come from the germline V gene. The length of the CDR3 is 14 residues. The CDR3 sequence: CASSTPTGNTEAFF. The CDR3 region has the DNA TGTGCCAGCAGCACGCCGACAGGGAACACTGAAGCTTTCTTT.

The rearrangement links TRBV7-8 to TRBJ2-7; 7 bases align to TRBD1. With V trimmed by 7 bases and J by 3 bases, 12 bases remained unmatched. There are 15 residues in the CDR3. The germline gives CDR1 SGHVS, CDR2 FQNEAQ. The chain's CDR3 is CASTGIRDRFYEQYF. In DNA form, the CDR3 reads TGTGCCAGCACCGGAATCCGGGACAGATTCTACGAGCAGTACTTC.

The V gene is TRBV5-3, the J gene TRBJ2-7; D is unresolved. TRBV5-3 is treated as an ORF (open reading frame) with a function not yet certain. The ends were cut back, 2 bases at V and 7 bases at J, with 13 bases in the middle. The CDR3 is 13 amino acids. The CDR3 DNA reads TGTGCCAGAAGCTTAGGGCCCCAGCTTGAGCAGTACTTC. Amino acid sequence: CARSLGPQLEQYF.

This clone was counted once. Written as DNA, the CDR3 is TGTGCCAGCAGTGTGACCCCCCAAGAGACCCAGTACTTC. It translates to CASSVTPQETQYF. J is TRBJ2-5 and V is TRBV25-1, with no clear D. Trimming pared 4 bases from V and 1 base from J, leaving 7 bases between. Looked up from germline, CDR1 is MGHDK and CDR2 is SYGVNS. This CDR3 spans 13 amino acids.

As DNA, the CDR3 is TGCGCCAGCAGCTTGTTTAGGGGCAGGGACGGCGAGACCCAGTACTTC. Translating it yields CASSLFRGRDGETQYF. The chain carries TRBV5-1 and TRBJ2-5, with D perhaps given as TRBD1 or TRBD2 (5 bases each). The germline V gene has CDR1 SGHRS and CDR2 YFSETQ. This CDR3 is 16 amino acids long. The V and J ends lost 1 base and 5 bases respectively, with 18 bases between them.

The rearrangement uses TRBV4-1 and TRBJ2-1, with 9 positions matching TRBD2. In germline, CDR1 is MGHRA, CDR2 YSYEKL. J was trimmed by 1 base and V by 0 bases; bases with no gene match: 13. The CDR3 extends over 20 amino acids. The CDR3 coding sequence is TGCGCCAGCAGCCAAGAAGAGGCAAGGATTGCGGGAGGGTCCTACAATGAGCAGTTCTTC. This codes for CASSQEEARIAGGSYNEQFF.

Concerning this clone: Other nucleotide sequences from this sample produce the same CDR3. The CDR3 sequence is CASSESGYYEQYF. CDR3 DNA sequence: TGTGCCAGCAGTGAGTCAGGGTACTACGAGCAGTACTTC. The J gene is TRBJ2-7, the V gene TRBV25-1, with D possibly matching TRBD1 (5 bases). Trimming removed 3 bases from V and 3 bases from J, with 9 bases in between. Germline V gene lookup returns CDR1 MGHDK and CDR2 SYGVNS. This CDR3 has 13 residues.

This chain connects TRBV9 to TRBJ2-2; D call uncertain. CDR1 and CDR2 (germline): SGDLS, YYNGEE. The CDR3 contains 12 residues. Trimming shortened V by 3 bases and J by 6 bases, and 6 bases separated the two germline ends. The CDR3: CASSGPAGELFF. CDR3 nucleotide sequence: TGTGCCAGCAGCGGACCCGCCGGGGAGCTGTTTTTT.

This chain uses TRBV9 with TRBJ2-1; weak D call: TRBD2 (6 bases). This CDR3 contains 16 residues. Trimming stripped 0 bases from V and 4 bases from J, with 14 bases between. Germline V CDR1 and CDR2: SGDLS, YYNGEE. CDR3 DNA: TGTGCCAGCAGCGTAGCTACGGGAGAGAGTTACAATGAGCAGTTCTTC. Translation gives CASSVATGESYNEQFF.

This rearrangement joins TRBV4-2 to TRBJ2-2, with a weak D call TRBD1 (6 bases). CDR3 length: 18 amino acids. The germline V gene encodes CDR1 LGHNA and CDR2 YNFKEQ. V lost 4 bases to trimming and J lost 0 bases, with 18 bases between them. The CDR3 coding sequence is TGTGCCAGCAGCCCGCGGCCGGGACAAGCAGCGAACACCGGGGAGCTGTTTTTT. This encodes CASSPRPGQAANTGELFF.

In this sample, this clone turned up once. The V call is TRBV6-5, the J call TRBJ1-6; D remains ambiguous. The germline CDR1 and CDR2 sequences are MNHEY and SVGAGI. The CDR3 extends over 13 amino acids. Trimming removed 4 bases from V and 6 bases from J, with 7 bases in between. Here the CDR3 reads CASSLRFNSPLHF. CDR3 sequence (DNA): TGTGCCAGCAGTTTGCGGTTTAATTCACCCCTCCACTTT.

The chain is built from TRBV4-2 and TRBJ2-7; TRBD1 matches 7 bases. The germline V gene has CDR1 LGHNA and CDR2 YNFKEQ. Unmatched junction bases numbered 4, after V lost 0 bases and J lost 11 bases. The CDR3 is made up of 12 amino acids. Here the CDR3 reads CASSQESGTEYF. As DNA, the CDR3 is TGTGCCAGCAGCCAAGAATCAGGGACAGAGTACTTC.

V usage is TRBV9 and J usage is TRBJ2-3; 8 bases agree with TRBD2. V dropped 0 bases and J dropped 2; count of bases not matched to a gene: 5. The germline CDR1 and CDR2 sequences are SGDLS and YYNGEE. This CDR3 comprises 16 residues. The CDR3 is CASSVESGGLTDTQYF. CDR3 nucleotides: TGTGCCAGCAGCGTAGAGAGCGGGGGCCTCACAGATACGCAGTATTTT.